The rows below give T cell receptor beta chains drawn from one sample of a study of Graves' ophthalmopathy and Graves' hyperthyroidism. Each CDR3 protein is one row after TCRdb ran MiXCR on the multiplex PCR reads. The profile shows some 350,000 distinct CDR3 sequences, 17% of them singletons. The sample taken for sequencing was peripheral blood. The receptors were sampled from an adult woman with stable Graves' hyperthyroidism. Both conserved end residues are part of each CDR3. The order of the fields is J gene, D gene, CDR3 length, clone size, V gene, CDR3 DNA, CDR3 protein. The D gene is left open where the match is weak. The listing skips clone size in some rows; elsewhere it reads once, few, many or a size class.

>TRBJ1-5|NA|12|many|TRBV28
TGTGCCAGCACGGTAAATGGTCAGCCCCAGCATTTT
CASTVNGQPQHF
>TRBJ2-7|TRBD2|16|few|TRBV25-1
TGTGCCAGCAGTGAATTTCTAGCGGGAGGCTCCTACGAGCAGTACTTC
CASSEFLAGGSYEQYF
>TRBJ2-2|TRBD2|17|few|TRBV20-1
TGCAGTGCTAGAGAGTGGATAGCGGGGGCCCTCACCGGGGAGCTGTTTTTT
CSAREWIAGALTGELFF
>TRBJ2-7|TRBD2|14|many|TRBV28
TGTGCCAGCAGTTTTCGGGGGGGAACAGACGAGCAGTACTTC
CASSFRGGTDEQYF
>TRBJ2-7|TRBD1|16|many|TRBV12-3/TRBV12-4
TGTGCCAGCAGTTTTTTCAGGGGGCAACCCCCTTACGAGCAGTACTTC
CASSFFRGQPPYEQYF
>TRBJ1-2|NA|12|many|TRBV12-3/TRBV12-4
TGTGCCAGCAGCCGGGACGGCGGGGGCTACACCTTC
CASSRDGGGYTF
>TRBJ2-3|TRBD2|16|few|TRBV4-1
TGCGCCAGCAGCCAGGGTACCCGCGGGAGTACAGATACGCAGTATTTT
CASSQGTRGSTDTQYF
>TRBJ2-7|TRBD2|17|many|TRBV6-1
TGTGCCAGCAGGGATAGGACTAGCGCGAGAGGTTTCTACGAGCAGTACTTC
CASRDRTSARGFYEQYF
>TRBJ1-1|NA|15|many|TRBV20-1
TGCAGTGCTAGAGATAGCAGAACCTTGAACACTGAAGCTTTCTTT
CSARDSRTLNTEAFF
>TRBJ2-7|NA|15|many|TRBV14
TGTGCCAGCAGCCAAGGAGGACAGTTCGACTACGAGCAGTACTTC
CASSQGGQFDYEQYF
>TRBJ1-5|NA|13|many|TRBV20-1
TGCAGTGCTAGAGATCGGCTCAATCAGCCCCAGCATTTT
CSARDRLNQPQHF
>TRBJ1-5|NA|13|NA|TRBV10-3
TGTGCCATCAGTGAGCCGAACAATCAGCCCCAGCATTTT
CAISEPNNQPQHF
>TRBJ2-7|NA|14|many|TRBV20-1
TGCAGTGCCACTACCGCAAGGGCAACGTACGAGCAGTACTTC
CSATTARATYEQYF
>TRBJ2-7|NA|14|many|TRBV7-9
TGTGCCAGCAGCCCGGACAGGGAGGGCCTCGAGCAGTACTTC
CASSPDREGLEQYF
>TRBJ2-4|NA|14|many|TRBV11-2
TGTGCCAGCAGCTTCGGGAGTTGGAGAAACATTCAGTACTTC
CASSFGSWRNIQYF